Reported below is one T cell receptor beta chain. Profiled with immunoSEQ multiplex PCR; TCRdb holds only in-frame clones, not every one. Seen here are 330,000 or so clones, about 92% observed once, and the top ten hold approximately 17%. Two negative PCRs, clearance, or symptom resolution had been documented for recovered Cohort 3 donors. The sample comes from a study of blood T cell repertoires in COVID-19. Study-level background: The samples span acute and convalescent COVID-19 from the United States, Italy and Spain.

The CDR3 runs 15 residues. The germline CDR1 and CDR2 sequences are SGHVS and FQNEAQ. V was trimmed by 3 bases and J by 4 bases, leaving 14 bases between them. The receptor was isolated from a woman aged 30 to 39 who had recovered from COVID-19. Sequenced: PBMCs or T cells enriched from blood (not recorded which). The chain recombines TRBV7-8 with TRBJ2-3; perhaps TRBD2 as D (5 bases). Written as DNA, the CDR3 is TGTGCCAGCAGCTTTCATAAGCCCGGGGCAGATACGCAGTATTTT. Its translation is CASSFHKPGADTQYF.